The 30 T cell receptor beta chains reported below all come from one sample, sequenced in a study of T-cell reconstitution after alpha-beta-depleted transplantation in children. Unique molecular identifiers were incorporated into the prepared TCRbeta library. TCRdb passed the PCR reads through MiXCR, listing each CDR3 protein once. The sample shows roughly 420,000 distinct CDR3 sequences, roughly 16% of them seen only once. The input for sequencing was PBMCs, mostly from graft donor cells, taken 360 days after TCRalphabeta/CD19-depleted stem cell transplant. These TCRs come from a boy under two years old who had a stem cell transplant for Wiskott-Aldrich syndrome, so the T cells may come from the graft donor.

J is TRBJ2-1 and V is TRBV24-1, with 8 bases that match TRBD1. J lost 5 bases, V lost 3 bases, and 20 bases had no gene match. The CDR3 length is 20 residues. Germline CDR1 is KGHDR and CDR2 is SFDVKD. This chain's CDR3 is CATSDPGLDREDFINNEQFF. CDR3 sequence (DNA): TGTGCCACCAGTGATCCGGGTCTGGACAGGGAGGATTTCATTAACAATGAGCAGTTCTTC.

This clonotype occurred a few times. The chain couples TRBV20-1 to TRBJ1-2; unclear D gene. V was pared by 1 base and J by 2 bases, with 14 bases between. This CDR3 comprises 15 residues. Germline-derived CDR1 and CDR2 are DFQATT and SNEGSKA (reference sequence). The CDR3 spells CSARGAPSNNYGYTF. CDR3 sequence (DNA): TGCAGTGCTAGAGGAGCACCGTCTAACAACTATGGCTACACCTTC.

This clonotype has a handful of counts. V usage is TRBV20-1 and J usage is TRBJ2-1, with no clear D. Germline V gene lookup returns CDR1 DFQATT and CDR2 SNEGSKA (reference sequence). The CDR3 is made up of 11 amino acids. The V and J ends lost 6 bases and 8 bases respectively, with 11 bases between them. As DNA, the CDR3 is TGCAGTGCCACAGCCCGCCATGAGCAGTTCTTC. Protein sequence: CSATARHEQFF.

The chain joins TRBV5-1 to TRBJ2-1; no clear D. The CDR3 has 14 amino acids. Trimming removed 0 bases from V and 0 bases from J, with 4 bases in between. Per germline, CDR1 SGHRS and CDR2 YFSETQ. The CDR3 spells CASSLGFSYNEQFF. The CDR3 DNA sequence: TGCGCCAGCAGCTTGGGGTTCTCCTACAATGAGCAGTTCTTC.

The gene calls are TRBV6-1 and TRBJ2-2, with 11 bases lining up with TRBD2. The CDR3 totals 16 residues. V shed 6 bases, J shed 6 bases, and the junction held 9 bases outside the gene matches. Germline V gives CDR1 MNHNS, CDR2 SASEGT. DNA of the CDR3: TGTGCCAGCAGGATGGCTACTAGCGGGAGATCCGGGGAGCTGTTTTTT. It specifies CASRMATSGRSGELFF.

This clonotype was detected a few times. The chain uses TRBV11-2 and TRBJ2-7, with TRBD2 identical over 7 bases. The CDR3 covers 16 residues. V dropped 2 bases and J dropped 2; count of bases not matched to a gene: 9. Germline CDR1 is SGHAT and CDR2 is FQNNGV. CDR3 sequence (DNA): TGTGCCAGCAGCTTACAAACCTCGGGAGGCACCTACGAGCAGTACTTC. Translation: CASSLQTSGGTYEQYF.

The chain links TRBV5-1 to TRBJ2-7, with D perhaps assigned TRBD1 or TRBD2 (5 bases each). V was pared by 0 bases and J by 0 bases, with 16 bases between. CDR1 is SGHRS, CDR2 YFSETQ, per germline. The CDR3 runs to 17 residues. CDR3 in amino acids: CASSLVPQGRPSYEQYF. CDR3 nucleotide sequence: TGCGCCAGCAGCTTGGTCCCTCAGGGACGTCCCTCCTACGAGCAGTACTTC.

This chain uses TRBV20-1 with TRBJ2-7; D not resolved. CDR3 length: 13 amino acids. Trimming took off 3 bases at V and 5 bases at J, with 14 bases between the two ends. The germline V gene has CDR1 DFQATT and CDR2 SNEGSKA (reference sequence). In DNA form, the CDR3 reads TGCAGTGCTAGTATTCACTCGGTCGACGAGCAGTACTTC. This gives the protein CSASIHSVDEQYF.

CDR3 in DNA: TGCAGTGCTAGAGATGAGGGACTCCACTACAATGAGCAGTTCTTC. Residues: CSARDEGLHYNEQFF. This chain connects TRBV20-1 to TRBJ2-1, with D possibly TRBD2 on 6 matching bases. The CDR3 loop spans 15 amino acids. Germline-derived CDR1 and CDR2 are DFQATT and SNEGSKA (reference sequence). Trimming shortened V by 0 bases and J by 3 bases, and 12 bases separated the two germline ends.

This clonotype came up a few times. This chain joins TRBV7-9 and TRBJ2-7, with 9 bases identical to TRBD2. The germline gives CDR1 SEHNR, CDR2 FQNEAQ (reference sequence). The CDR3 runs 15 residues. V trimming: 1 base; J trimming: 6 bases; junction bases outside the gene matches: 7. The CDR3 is CASSLGVGTSSEQYF. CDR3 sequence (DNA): TGTGCCAGCAGCTTAGGAGTCGGGACTAGCAGCGAGCAGTACTTC.

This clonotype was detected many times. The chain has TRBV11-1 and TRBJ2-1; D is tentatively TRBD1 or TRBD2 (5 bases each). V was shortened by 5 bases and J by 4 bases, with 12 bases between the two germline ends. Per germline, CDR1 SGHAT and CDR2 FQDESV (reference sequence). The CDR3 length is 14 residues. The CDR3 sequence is CASSLPGRYNEQFF. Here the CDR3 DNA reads TGTGCCAGCAGCCTACCGGGACGGTACAATGAGCAGTTCTTC.

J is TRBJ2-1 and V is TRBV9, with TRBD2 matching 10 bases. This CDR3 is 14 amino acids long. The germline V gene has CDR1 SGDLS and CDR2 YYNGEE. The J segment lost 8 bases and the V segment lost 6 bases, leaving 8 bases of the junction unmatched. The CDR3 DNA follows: TGTGCCAGCAATGTAGCGGGAGGAGTCGATGAGCAGTTCTTC. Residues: CASNVAGGVDEQFF.

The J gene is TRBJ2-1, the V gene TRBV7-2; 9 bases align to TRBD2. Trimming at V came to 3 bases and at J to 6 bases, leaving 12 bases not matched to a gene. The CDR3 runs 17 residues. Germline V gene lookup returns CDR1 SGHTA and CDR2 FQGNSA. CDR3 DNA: TGTGCCAGCAGCTTTGGGGAAAGCGGGGGGTTTGTCAATGAGCAGTTCTTC. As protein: CASSFGESGGFVNEQFF.

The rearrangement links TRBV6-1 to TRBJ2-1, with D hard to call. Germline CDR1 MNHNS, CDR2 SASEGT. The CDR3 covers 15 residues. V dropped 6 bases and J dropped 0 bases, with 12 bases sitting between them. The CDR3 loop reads CASSPDWASYNEQFF. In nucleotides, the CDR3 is TGTGCCAGCAGCCCCGACTGGGCCTCCTACAATGAGCAGTTCTTC.

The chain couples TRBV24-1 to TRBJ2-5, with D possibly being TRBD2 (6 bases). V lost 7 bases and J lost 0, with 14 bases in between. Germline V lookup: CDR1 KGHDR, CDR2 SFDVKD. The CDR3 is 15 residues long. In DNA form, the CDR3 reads TGTGCCACCAGCTCTAGCGCGGGCCACCAAGAGACCCAGTACTTC. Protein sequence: CATSSSAGHQETQYF.

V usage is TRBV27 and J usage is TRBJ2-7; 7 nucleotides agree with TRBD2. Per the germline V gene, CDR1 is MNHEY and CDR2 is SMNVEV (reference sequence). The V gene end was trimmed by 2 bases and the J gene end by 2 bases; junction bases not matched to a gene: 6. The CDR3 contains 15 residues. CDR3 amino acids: CASSLRGGVTYEQYF. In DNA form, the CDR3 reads TGTGCCAGCAGTTTAAGGGGAGGGGTCACCTACGAGCAGTACTTC.

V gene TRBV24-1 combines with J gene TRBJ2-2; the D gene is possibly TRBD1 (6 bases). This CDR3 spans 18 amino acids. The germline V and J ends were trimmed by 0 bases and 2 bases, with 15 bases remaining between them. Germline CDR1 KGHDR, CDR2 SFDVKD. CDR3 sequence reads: CATSDLPGRRGNTGELFF. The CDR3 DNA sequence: TGTGCCACCAGTGATTTGCCTGGACGCAGGGGAAACACCGGGGAGCTGTTTTTT.

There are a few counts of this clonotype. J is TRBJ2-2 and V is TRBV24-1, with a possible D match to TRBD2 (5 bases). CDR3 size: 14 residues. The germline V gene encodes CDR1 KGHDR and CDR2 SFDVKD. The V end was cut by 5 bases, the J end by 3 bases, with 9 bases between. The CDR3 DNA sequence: TGTGCCACCAGTGCTCGAGGGCACACCGGGGAGCTGTTTTTT. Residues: CATSARGHTGELFF.

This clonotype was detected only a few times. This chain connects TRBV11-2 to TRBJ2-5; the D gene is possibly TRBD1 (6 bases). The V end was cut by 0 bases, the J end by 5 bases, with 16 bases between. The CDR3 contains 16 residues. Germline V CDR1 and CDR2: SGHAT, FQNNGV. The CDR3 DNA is TGTGCCAGCAGCTTAGATCTGGGGCCCCAGGGGGAGACCCAGTACTTC. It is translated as CASSLDLGPQGETQYF.

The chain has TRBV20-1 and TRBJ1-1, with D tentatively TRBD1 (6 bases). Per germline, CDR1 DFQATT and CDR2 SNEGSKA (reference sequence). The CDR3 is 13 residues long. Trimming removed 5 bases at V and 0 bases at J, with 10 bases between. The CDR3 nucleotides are TGCAGTGCTGAACAGGGATTGAACACTGAAGCTTTCTTT. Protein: CSAEQGLNTEAFF.

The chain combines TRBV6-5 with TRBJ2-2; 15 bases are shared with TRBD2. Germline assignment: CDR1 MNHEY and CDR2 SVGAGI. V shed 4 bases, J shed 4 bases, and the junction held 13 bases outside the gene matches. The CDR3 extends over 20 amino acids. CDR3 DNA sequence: TGTGCCAGCAGTTCACCGGGACTAGCGGGAGGAAGGGGGCCCACCGGGGAGCTGTTTTTT. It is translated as CASSSPGLAGGRGPTGELFF.

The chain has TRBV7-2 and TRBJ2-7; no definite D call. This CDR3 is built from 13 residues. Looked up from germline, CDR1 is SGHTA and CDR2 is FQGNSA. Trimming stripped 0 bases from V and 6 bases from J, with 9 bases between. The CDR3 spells CASSLAPRGEQYF. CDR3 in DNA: TGTGCCAGCAGCTTAGCCCCTCGAGGCGAGCAGTACTTC.

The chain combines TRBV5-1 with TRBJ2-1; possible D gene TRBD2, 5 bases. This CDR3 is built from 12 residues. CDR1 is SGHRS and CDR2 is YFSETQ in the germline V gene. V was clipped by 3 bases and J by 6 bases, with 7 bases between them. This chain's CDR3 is CASSSLGNEQFF. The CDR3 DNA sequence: TGCGCCAGCAGCTCACTAGGCAATGAGCAGTTCTTC.

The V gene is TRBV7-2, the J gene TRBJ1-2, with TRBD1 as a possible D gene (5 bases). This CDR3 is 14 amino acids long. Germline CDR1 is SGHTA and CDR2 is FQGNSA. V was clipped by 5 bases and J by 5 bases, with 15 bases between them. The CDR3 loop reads CASSEQVLNYGYTF. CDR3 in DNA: TGTGCCAGCAGCGAACAGGTCCTAAATTATGGCTACACCTTC.

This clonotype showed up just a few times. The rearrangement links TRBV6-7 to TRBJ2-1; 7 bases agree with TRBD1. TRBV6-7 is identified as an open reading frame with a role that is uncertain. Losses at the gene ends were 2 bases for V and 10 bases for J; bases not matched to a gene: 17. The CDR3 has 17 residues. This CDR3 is CASSYAQGPTELDEQFF. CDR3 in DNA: TGTGCCAGCAGTTACGCACAGGGGCCTACCGAATTAGACGAGCAGTTCTTC.

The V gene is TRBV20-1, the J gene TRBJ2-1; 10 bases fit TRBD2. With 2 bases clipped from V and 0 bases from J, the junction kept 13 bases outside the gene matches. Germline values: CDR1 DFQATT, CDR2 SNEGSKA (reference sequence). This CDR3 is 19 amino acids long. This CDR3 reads CSARFPPSSSGSSYNEQFF. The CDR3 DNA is TGCAGTGCTAGATTCCCTCCCTCTTCTAGCGGGAGCTCCTACAATGAGCAGTTCTTC.

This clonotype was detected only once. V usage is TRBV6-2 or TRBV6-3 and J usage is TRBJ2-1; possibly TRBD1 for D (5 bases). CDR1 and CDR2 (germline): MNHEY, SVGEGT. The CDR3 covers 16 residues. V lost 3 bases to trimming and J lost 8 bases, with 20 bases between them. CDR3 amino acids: CASSYRWGSASDEQFF. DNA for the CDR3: TGTGCCAGCAGTTATAGGTGGGGCTCGGCAAGCGATGAGCAGTTCTTC.

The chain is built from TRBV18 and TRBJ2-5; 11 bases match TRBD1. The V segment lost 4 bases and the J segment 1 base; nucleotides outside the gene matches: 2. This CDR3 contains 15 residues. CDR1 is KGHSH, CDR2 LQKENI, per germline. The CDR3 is CASSRGTGGQETQYF. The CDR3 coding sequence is TGTGCCAGCTCACGCGGGACAGGGGGCCAAGAGACCCAGTACTTC. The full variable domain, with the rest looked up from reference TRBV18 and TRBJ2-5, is NAGVMQNPRHLVRRRGQEARLRCSPMKGHSHVYWYRQLPEEGLKFMVYLQKENIIDESGMPKERFSAEFPKEGPSILRIQQVVRGDSAAYFCASSRGTGGQETQYFGPGTRLLVL.

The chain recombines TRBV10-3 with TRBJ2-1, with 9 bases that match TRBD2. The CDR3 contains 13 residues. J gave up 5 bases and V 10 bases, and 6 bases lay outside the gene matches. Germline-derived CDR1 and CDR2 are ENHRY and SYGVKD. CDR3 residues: CATLEREDNEQFF. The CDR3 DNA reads TGTGCCACCTTGGAGCGGGAGGACAATGAGCAGTTCTTC.

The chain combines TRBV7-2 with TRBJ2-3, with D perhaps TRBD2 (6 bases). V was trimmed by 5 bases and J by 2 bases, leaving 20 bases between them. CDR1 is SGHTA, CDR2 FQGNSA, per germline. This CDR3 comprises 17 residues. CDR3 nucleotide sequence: TGTGCCAGCAGCGATACAAGGACTAAACTGTACACAGATACGCAGTATTTT. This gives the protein CASSDTRTKLYTDTQYF.